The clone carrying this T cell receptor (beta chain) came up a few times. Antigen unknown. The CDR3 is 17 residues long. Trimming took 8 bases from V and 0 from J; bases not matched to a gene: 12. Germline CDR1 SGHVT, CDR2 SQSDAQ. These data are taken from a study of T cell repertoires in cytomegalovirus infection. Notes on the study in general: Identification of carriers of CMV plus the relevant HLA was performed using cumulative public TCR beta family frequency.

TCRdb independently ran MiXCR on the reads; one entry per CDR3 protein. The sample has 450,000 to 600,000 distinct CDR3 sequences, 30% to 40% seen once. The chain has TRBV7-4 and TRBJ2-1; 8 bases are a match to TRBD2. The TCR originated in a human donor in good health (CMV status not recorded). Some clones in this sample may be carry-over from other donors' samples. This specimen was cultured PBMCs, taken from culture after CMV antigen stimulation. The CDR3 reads CASLGERERSSYNEQFF. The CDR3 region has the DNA TGTGCCAGCCTGGGGGAGCGGGAGCGGAGCTCCTACAATGAGCAGTTCTTC.